The T cell receptor (beta chain) under discussion was sequenced for a study of T cell responses to AZD1222 COVID-19 vaccine. The CDR3 contains 19 residues. This table comes from immunoSEQ multiplex PCR, and its TCRdb copy is limited to in-frame clones, with some not included. The sample has about 120,000 clones, about 85% seen once. Comment on this clone: Its antigen is as yet unknown.

Study outcomes and limitations: Following two doses of AZD1222, Spike-specific TCR breadth and depth rose. Only five to seven AZD1222 recipients were seropositive at baseline. There were repertoire samples only from the period after the peak T cell response. Among vaccine-associated CD4 TCRs, coverage spanned spike, with dominance at 160-218 and 743-854.

The sequencing here drew on peripheral blood, taken on day 0 of AZD1222 vaccination. This chain links TRBV21-1 with TRBJ1-5; the D call TRBD1 from the table was never checked on the DNA. TRBV21-1 is a pseudogene. The sequence came from an adult in good health. In DNA, the CDR3 is TGTGCCAGCAGCACCCGGGACAGGGGGACTATTTATAGCAATCAGCCCCAGCATTTT. It codes for CASSTRDRGTIYSNQPQHF.